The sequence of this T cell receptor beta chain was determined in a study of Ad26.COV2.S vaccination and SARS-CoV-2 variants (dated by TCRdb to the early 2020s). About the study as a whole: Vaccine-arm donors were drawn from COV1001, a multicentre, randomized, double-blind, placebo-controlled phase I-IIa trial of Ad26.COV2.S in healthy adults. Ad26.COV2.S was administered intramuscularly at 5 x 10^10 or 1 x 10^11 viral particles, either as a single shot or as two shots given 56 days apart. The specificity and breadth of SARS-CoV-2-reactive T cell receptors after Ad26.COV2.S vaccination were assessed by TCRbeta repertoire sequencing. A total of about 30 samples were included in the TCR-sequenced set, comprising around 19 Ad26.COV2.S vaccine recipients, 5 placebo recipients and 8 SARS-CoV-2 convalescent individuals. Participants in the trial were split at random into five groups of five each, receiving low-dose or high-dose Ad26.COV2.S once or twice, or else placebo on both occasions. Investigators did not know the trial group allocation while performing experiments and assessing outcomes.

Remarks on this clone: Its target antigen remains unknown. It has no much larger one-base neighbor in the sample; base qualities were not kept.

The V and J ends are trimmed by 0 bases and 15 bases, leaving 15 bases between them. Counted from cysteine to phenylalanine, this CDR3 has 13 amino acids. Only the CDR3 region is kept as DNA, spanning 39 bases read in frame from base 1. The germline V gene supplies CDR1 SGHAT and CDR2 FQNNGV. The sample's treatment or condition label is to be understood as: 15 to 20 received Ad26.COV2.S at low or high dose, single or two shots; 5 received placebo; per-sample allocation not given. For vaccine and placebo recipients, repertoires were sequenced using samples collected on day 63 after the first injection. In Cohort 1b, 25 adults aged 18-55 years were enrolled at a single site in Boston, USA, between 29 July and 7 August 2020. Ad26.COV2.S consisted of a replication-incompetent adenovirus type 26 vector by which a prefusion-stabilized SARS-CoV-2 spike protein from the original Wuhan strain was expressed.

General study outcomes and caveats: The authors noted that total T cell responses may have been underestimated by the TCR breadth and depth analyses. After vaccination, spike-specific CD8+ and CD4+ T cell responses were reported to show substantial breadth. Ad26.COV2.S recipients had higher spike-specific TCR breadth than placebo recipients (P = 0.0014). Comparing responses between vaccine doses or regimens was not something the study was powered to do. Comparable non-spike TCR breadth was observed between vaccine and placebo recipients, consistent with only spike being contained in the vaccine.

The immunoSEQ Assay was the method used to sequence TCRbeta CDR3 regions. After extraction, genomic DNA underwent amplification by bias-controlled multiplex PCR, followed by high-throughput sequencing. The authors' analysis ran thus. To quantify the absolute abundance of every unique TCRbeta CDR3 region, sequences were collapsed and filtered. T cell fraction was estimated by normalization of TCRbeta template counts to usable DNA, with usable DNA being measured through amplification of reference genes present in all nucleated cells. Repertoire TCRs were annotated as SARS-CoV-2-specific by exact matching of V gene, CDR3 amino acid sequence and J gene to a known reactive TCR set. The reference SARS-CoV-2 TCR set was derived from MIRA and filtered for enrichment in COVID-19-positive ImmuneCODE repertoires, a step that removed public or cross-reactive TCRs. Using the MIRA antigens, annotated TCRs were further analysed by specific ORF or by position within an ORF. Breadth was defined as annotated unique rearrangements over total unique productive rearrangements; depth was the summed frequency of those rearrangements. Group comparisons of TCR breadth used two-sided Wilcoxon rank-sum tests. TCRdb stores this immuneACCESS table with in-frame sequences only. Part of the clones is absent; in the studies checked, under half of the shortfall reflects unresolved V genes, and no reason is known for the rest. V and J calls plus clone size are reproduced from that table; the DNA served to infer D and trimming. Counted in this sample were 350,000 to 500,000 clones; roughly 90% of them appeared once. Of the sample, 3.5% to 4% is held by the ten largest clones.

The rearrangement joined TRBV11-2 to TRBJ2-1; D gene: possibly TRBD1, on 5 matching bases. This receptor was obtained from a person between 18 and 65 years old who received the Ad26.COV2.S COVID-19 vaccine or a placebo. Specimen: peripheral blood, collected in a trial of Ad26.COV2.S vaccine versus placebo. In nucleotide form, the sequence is TGTGCCAGCAGCTTAGATCTAGGGGCTCCGGGGTTCTTC. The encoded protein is CASSLDLGAPGFF.